This entry lists 2 T cell receptor beta chains sequenced from one sample in a study of T-cell memory formation after mild COVID-19. In TCRdb, the 5' RACE reads were re-called with MiXCR into one record per CDR3 protein. The sample has roughly 300,000 distinct CDR3 sequences, over 7% seen once. Material: PBMCs or a T cell subset sorted from them (not recorded which). Receptors originate from a man aged 18 to 29 who had mild COVID-19 (a few samples of this study predate the infection). Cell type and time point are not known.

This clonotype was seen only a few times. CDR3 region: CAISVSPAAENTGELFF. CDR3 DNA sequence: TGTGCCATCAGTGTATCTCCGGCGGCAGAGAACACCGGGGAGCTGTTTTTT. V gene TRBV10-3 combines with J gene TRBJ2-2; the D is unclear. The CDR3 is 17 residues long. Germline assignment: CDR1 ENHRY and CDR2 SYGVKD. The V and J ends lost 4 bases and 1 base respectively, with 16 bases between them.

The table lists this clonotype with a few counts. The chain carries TRBV10-2 and TRBJ2-1; D tentatively fits TRBD1 or TRBD2 (5 bases each). The CDR3 spans 15 residues. Trimming stripped 0 bases from V and 5 bases from J, with 11 bases between. CDR1 WSHSY and CDR2 SAAADI come from the germline V gene. The CDR3 loop reads CASSESWGGHNEQFF. The CDR3 coding sequence is TGCGCCAGCAGTGAGTCGTGGGGCGGGCACAATGAGCAGTTCTTC.